One sample yielded the 30 T cell receptor beta chains listed below, sequenced in a study of shared clonotypes between healthy human individuals. CD45RO-negative, CCR7-selected cells formed the naive CD8 fraction, which excluded terminally differentiated effector memory CD45RA+ cells. Here immunoSEQ multiplex PCR was the method, and the copy in TCRdb shows in-frame clones only, minus some. The table includes about 2 million clones, approximately 94% detected once. Sequenced sample: naive CD8+ T cells sorted from blood. The source is a man aged 18 to 30 in good health.

This chain's CDR3 is CASSPWGQGPYEQYF. The CDR3 DNA reads as TGTGCCAGCAGTCCCTGGGGACAGGGCCCCTACGAGCAGTACTTC. This sequence joins TRBV6-1 and TRBJ2-7, with TRBD1 identical over 9 bases. The V segment lost 5 bases and the J segment 2 bases; nucleotides outside the gene matches: 7. CDR3 length: 15 residues. The germline V gene has CDR1 MNHNS and CDR2 SASEGT.

Comments on this clone: This same CDR3 is encoded by further DNA sequences in the sample. The chain has TRBV7-9 and TRBJ1-2; no clear D gene. From germline, CDR1 is SEHNR and CDR2 FQNEAQ (reference sequence). Trimming removed 1 base from V and 4 bases from J, with 4 bases in between. The CDR3 is 12 amino acids. The CDR3 DNA sequence: TGTGCCAGCAGCTTAGGTGGCTATGGCTACACCTTC. Encoded protein: CASSLGGYGYTF. Full variable domain (rest looked up from reference TRBV7-9 and TRBJ1-2): DTGVSQNPRHKITKRGQNVTFRCDPISEHNRLYWYRQTLGQGPEFLTYFQNEAQLEKSRLLSDRFSAERPKGSFSTLEIQRTEQGDSAMYLCASSLGGYGYTFGSGTRLTVV.

This chain uses TRBV18 with TRBJ1-1; D is undetermined. The V and J ends lost 4 bases and 5 bases respectively, with 2 bases between them. CDR3 length: 10 amino acids. CDR1 KGHSH and CDR2 LQKENI come from the germline V gene. The chain's CDR3 is CASSLTEAFF. In DNA form, the CDR3 reads TGTGCCAGCTCACTGACTGAAGCTTTCTTT.

The chain couples TRBV11-1 to TRBJ2-3, with a possible D match to TRBD1 (6 bases). The V and J ends lost 1 base and 1 base respectively, with 12 bases between them. CDR1 and CDR2 (germline): SGHAT, FQDESV (reference sequence). The CDR3 consists of 16 residues. The CDR3 loop reads CASSLGTGPGTDTQYF. CDR3 coding DNA: TGTGCCAGCAGCTTAGGAACAGGGCCAGGCACAGATACGCAGTATTTT.

The V gene is TRBV27, the J gene TRBJ2-7, with unresolved D. The germline V and J ends were trimmed by 4 bases and 4 bases, with 14 bases remaining between them. Germline lookup yields CDR1 MNHEY and CDR2 SMNVEV (reference sequence). This CDR3 is built from 14 residues. Here the CDR3 reads CASSSSGYQYEQYF. CDR3 bases: TGTGCCAGCAGTTCCTCCGGTTACCAGTACGAGCAGTACTTC.

This rearrangement joins TRBV11-2 to TRBJ2-4; 11 positions agree with TRBD2. CDR3 length equals 19 residues. The germline gives CDR1 SGHAT, CDR2 FQNNGV. V shed 4 bases and J 0 bases; nucleotides not matched to a gene: 11. CDR3 region: CASSSRDSGRAGAKNIQYF. The CDR3, as DNA: TGTGCCAGCAGCTCCCGAGATAGCGGGAGGGCCGGAGCCAAAAACATTCAGTACTTC.

Of note for this clone: The sample carries other DNA sequences with the same CDR3. The chain has TRBV6-5 and TRBJ2-3, with 9 bases matching TRBD2. Per germline, CDR1 MNHEY and CDR2 SVGAGI. Trimming at V came to 2 bases and at J to 5 bases, leaving 5 bases not matched to a gene. This CDR3 region has 15 residues. CDR3 sequence reads: CASSYGGGAGDTQYF. In DNA form, the CDR3 reads TGTGCCAGCAGTTACGGCGGGGGGGCCGGAGATACGCAGTATTTT.

This chain links TRBV25-1 with TRBJ1-1, with D hard to call. Germline lookup yields CDR1 MGHDK and CDR2 SYGVNS. V gave up 1 base and J gave up 1 base, with 4 bases separating them. The CDR3 extends over 13 amino acids. CDR3 residues: CASSEWGNTEAFF. The CDR3 region has the DNA TGTGCCAGCAGTGAATGGGGGAACACTGAAGCTTTCTTT.

For this clone: This may come from a read error, since a much larger clone is one base off. The same CDR3 can be traced to other DNA sequences in this sample. The V gene is TRBV14, the J gene TRBJ2-7, with 9 bases lining up with TRBD1. In germline, CDR1 is SGHDN, CDR2 FVKESK. With V trimmed by 5 bases and J by 3 bases, 2 bases remained unmatched. The CDR3 contains 13 residues. CDR3 in DNA: TGTGCCAGCAGCTTGGGACAGGGCTACGAGCAGTACTTC. It encodes CASSLGQGYEQYF.

The chain couples TRBV27 to TRBJ2-7, with TRBD2 identical over 10 bases. Germline V lookup: CDR1 MNHEY, CDR2 SMNVEV (reference sequence). The CDR3 totals 16 residues. V dropped 1 base and J dropped 5; count of bases not matched to a gene: 8. The CDR3 loop is CASSLLAGLASHEQYF. The CDR3, as DNA: TGTGCCAGCAGTTTATTGGCGGGACTAGCGTCCCACGAGCAGTACTTC.

This CDR3 reads CASSESSGTNEQFF. In DNA, the CDR3 is TGTGCCAGCAGCGAATCTTCAGGGACCAATGAGCAGTTCTTC. The genes are TRBV13 and TRBJ2-1; D may correspond to TRBD1 or TRBD2 (5 bases each). The CDR3 totals 14 residues. V lost 5 bases, J lost 6 bases, and 14 bases lay in between. Germline V gene lookup returns CDR1 PRHDT and CDR2 FYEKMQ (reference sequence).

This clone was observed once. This same CDR3 is encoded by further DNA sequences in the sample. V is TRBV4-1 and J is TRBJ1-4; weak D call: TRBD1 (6 bases). V was shortened by 0 bases and J by 8 bases, with 13 bases between the two germline ends. The germline CDR1 and CDR2 sequences are MGHRA and YSYEKL. The CDR3 covers 15 residues. The CDR3 sequence is CASSQDRGGGEKLFF. DNA of the CDR3: TGCGCCAGCAGCCAAGATCGCGGGGGCGGCGAAAAACTGTTTTTT.

The chain recombines TRBV4-1 with TRBJ2-7; 15 nucleotides match TRBD2. This CDR3 spans 21 amino acids. The germline V gene encodes CDR1 MGHRA and CDR2 YSYEKL. V lost 1 base, J lost 1 base, and 14 bases stayed unmatched. Here the CDR3 reads CASSQVRTGLAGGPGSYEQYF. The DNA for the CDR3 is TGCGCCAGCAGCCAAGTACGGACGGGACTAGCGGGAGGCCCGGGGTCCTACGAGCAGTACTTC.

As for this clone: The sample has other DNA sequences that encode this CDR3 too. This CDR3 reads CASSFSASTDTQYF. The CDR3 bases are TGTGCCAGCAGTTTCTCCGCTAGCACAGATACGCAGTATTTT. The chain links TRBV27 to TRBJ2-3, with no clear D. This CDR3 has 14 amino acids. CDR1 MNHEY and CDR2 SMNVEV come from the germline V gene (reference sequence). The V end was cut by 3 bases, the J end by 0 bases, with 7 bases between.

The V gene is TRBV4-1, the J gene TRBJ1-2, with D perhaps TRBD1 (5 bases). Germline-derived CDR1 and CDR2 are MGHRA and YSYEKL. This CDR3 is 16 amino acids long. Trimming took off 1 base at V and 6 bases at J, with 18 bases between the two ends. In nucleotides, the CDR3 is TGCGCCAGCAGCCAAGGTGGGGGGGGGAGTGGGCATGGCTACACCTTC. Encoded protein: CASSQGGGGSGHGYTF.

The CDR3 region is CASSQGAVDYEQYF. DNA of the CDR3: TGTGCCAGCAGCCAAGGAGCCGTCGACTACGAGCAGTACTTC. The V gene is TRBV14, the J gene TRBJ2-7; D not certain. The germline V and J ends were trimmed by 1 base and 3 bases, with 10 bases remaining between them. CDR3 length: 14 amino acids. Germline assignment: CDR1 SGHDN and CDR2 FVKESK.

Remarks on this clone: Other DNA sequences within the sample encode an identical CDR3. This sequence joins TRBV7-9 and TRBJ1-5; D call uncertain. The CDR3 contains 14 residues. Germline V gene sequence: CDR1 SEHNR, CDR2 FQNEAQ (reference sequence). Trimming left V 1 base short and J 4 bases short, with 8 bases between. The CDR3 reads CASSLGGANQPQHF. In DNA form, the CDR3 reads TGTGCCAGCAGCTTAGGAGGCGCGAATCAGCCCCAGCATTTT.

In the case of this clone: Other DNA sequences in this specimen translate into the identical CDR3. The chain recombines TRBV4-3 with TRBJ2-7, with D hard to call. Germline V CDR1 and CDR2: LGHNA, YSLEER. The V and J ends lost 0 bases and 2 bases respectively, with 11 bases between them. The CDR3 has 15 amino acids. CDR3 in DNA: TGCGCCAGCAGCCAAGATAGTGGCGGCCCCTACGAGCAGTACTTC. As protein: CASSQDSGGPYEQYF.

This chain uses TRBV6-5 with TRBJ1-5; D is ambiguous. Germline CDR1 reads MNHEY; CDR2 reads SVGAGI. This CDR3 is 13 amino acids long. V was cut by 6 bases and J by 6 bases, with 12 bases left in between. CDR3 sequence: CASSLVGAQPQHF. As DNA, the CDR3 is TGTGCCAGCAGCCTGGTCGGCGCTCAGCCCCAGCATTTT.

This sequence joins TRBV30 and TRBJ1-6; D is ambiguous. Germline assignment: CDR1 GTSNPN and CDR2 SVGIG (reference sequence). V lost 0 bases and J lost 4, with 16 bases in between. The CDR3 sequence is 17 residues long. The CDR3 coding sequence is TGTGCCTGGAGTGTCCCCCCCGTACAGTCGTATAATTCACCCCTCCACTTT. It yields the protein CAWSVPPVQSYNSPLHF.

The CDR3: CASSSFPGGGILTDTQYF. Written as DNA, the CDR3 is TGTGCCAGCAGCTCCTTCCCGGGAGGGGGGATCCTCACAGATACGCAGTATTTT. The J gene is TRBJ2-3, the V gene TRBV11-2, with TRBD2 matching over 8 bases. CDR1 is SGHAT and CDR2 is FQNNGV in the germline V gene. This CDR3 region has 18 residues. Trimming at V came to 4 bases and at J to 2 bases, leaving 14 bases not matched to a gene.

The chain carries TRBV30 and TRBJ2-7; 7 bases fit TRBD2. The trim removed 3 bases at V and 4 bases at J, leaving 9 bases unmatched. This CDR3 is 14 amino acids long. Germline CDR1 is GTSNPN and CDR2 is SVGIG (reference sequence). CDR3 protein: CAWRSGLQLYEQYF. CDR3 nucleotides: TGTGCCTGGAGATCGGGACTACAGTTATACGAGCAGTACTTC.

The chain links TRBV7-8 to TRBJ1-1; D unclear. The germline CDR1 and CDR2 sequences are SGHVS and FQNEAQ. Trimming shortened V by 1 base and J by 4 bases, and 10 bases separated the two germline ends. The CDR3 is 14 residues long. This chain's CDR3 is CASSLGPGITEAFF. For the CDR3, the DNA is TGTGCCAGCAGCTTAGGGCCAGGTATCACTGAAGCTTTCTTT.

This clone was detected only once. The CDR3 reads CASSSLIGDTILQETQYF. CDR3 DNA sequence: TGTGCCAGCAGTTCCCTTATTGGGGACACTATTTTACAAGAGACCCAGTACTTC. V gene TRBV28 combines with J gene TRBJ2-5; possibly TRBD1 for D (6 bases). The CDR3 runs to 18 residues. Germline V gene lookup returns CDR1 MDHEN and CDR2 SYDVKM. V lost 4 bases to trimming and J lost 2 bases, with 23 bases between them.

The chain has TRBV28 and TRBJ1-6; no reliable D call. CDR3 length equals 14 residues. Germline V CDR1 and CDR2: MDHEN, SYDVKM. Trimming removed 5 bases at V and 5 bases at J, with 10 bases between. CDR3 in amino acids: CASSPQIHNSPLHF. The CDR3 coding sequence is TGTGCCAGCAGTCCACAGATACATAATTCACCCCTCCACTTT.

The CDR3 reads CASSQRLIPTGRGTDTQYF. The CDR3 bases are TGCGCCAGCAGTCAACGTTTAATTCCGACAGGGAGAGGCACAGATACGCAGTATTTT. V is TRBV23-1 and J is TRBJ2-3, with 7 bases fitting TRBD1. TRBV23-1 has ORF status, its function being uncertain. Trimming removed 2 bases from V and 1 base from J; junction bases left unmatched: 15. The CDR3 contains 19 residues.

V and J are TRBV28 and TRBJ1-5; no definite D call. The V gene lost 6 bases and the J gene lost 3 bases, with 9 bases spanning the gap. The CDR3 totals 13 residues. In germline, CDR1 is MDHEN, CDR2 SYDVKM. CDR3 residues: CASSPPHNQPQHF. CDR3 sequence (DNA): TGTGCCAGCAGCCCCCCCCACAATCAGCCCCAGCATTTT.

J is TRBJ2-5 and V is TRBV5-8, with D uncertain. Trimming shortened V by 1 base and J by 9 bases, and 1 base separated the two germline ends. The CDR3 is made up of 9 amino acids. Per germline, CDR1 SGHTS and CDR2 YDEGEE. This CDR3 is CASSLPQYF. The CDR3 DNA reads as TGTGCCAGCAGCTTGCCCCAGTACTTC.

This chain links TRBV7-9 with TRBJ1-6; D possibly corresponds to TRBD1 (5 bases). Looked up from germline, CDR1 is SEHNR and CDR2 is FQNEAQ (reference sequence). The germline V and J ends were trimmed by 4 bases and 10 bases, with 17 bases remaining between them. CDR3 length equals 15 residues. DNA of the CDR3: TGTGCCAGCAGCTCCACTTCAGGGAGTGGATCACCCCTCCACTTT. It translates to CASSSTSGSGSPLHF. The variable domain in full, completed from reference TRBV7-9 and TRBJ1-6, reads DTGVSQNPRHKITKRGQNVTFRCDPISEHNRLYWYRQTLGQGPEFLTYFQNEAQLEKSRLLSDRFSAERPKGSFSTLEIQRTEQGDSAMYLCASSSTSGSGSPLHFGNGTRLTVT.

This clone was seen just once. The V call is TRBV11-2, the J call TRBJ2-7; 8 nucleotides align to TRBD2. CDR1 SGHAT and CDR2 FQNNGV come from the germline V gene. The CDR3 consists of 14 residues. J lost 3 bases, V lost 8 bases, and 9 bases had no gene match. The CDR3: CASASTGTSYEQYF. For the CDR3, the DNA is TGTGCCAGCGCCAGCACCGGGACTAGCTACGAGCAGTACTTC.